Listed here is a single TCR beta chain. Its antigen remains unknown. The data were taken from a study of cytomegalovirus exposure and HLA in healthy donors. Study-wide background: Researchers previously reported finding about 110 million unique TCR beta sequences from roughly 170 million T cells. Whole-study results and caveats: Later on, an analysis tied under 20,000 TCR beta sequences to HLA alleles at 0.05 false discovery rate. Presence/absence analyses rested on an assumption that sequencing depth was roughly uniform across donors. Prediction of most subjects' HLA-A and HLA-B alleles by TCR beta sequences was reportedly accurate.

The PCR employed 60 Vbeta primers together with 13 Jbeta primers. Libraries were prepared by immunoSEQ multiplex PCR; TCRdb keeps only in-frame clonotypes and omits some of them. The sample records some 130,000 clones, roughly four fifths being singletons. The germline V gene has CDR1 GTSNPN and CDR2 SVGIG (reference sequence). Losses at the gene ends were 3 bases for V and 2 bases for J; bases not matched to a gene: 6. The CDR3 consists of 15 residues. The rearrangement joins TRBV30 to TRBJ2-2; 7 bases fit TRBD1. The origin of this receptor is a boy aged 10-17 years in good health and CMV-seronegative. The sequencing sample was made of PBMCs. The CDR3 is CAWRVGTDNTGELFF. The CDR3 DNA is TGTGCCTGGAGGGTCGGGACAGATAACACCGGGGAGCTGTTTTTT.